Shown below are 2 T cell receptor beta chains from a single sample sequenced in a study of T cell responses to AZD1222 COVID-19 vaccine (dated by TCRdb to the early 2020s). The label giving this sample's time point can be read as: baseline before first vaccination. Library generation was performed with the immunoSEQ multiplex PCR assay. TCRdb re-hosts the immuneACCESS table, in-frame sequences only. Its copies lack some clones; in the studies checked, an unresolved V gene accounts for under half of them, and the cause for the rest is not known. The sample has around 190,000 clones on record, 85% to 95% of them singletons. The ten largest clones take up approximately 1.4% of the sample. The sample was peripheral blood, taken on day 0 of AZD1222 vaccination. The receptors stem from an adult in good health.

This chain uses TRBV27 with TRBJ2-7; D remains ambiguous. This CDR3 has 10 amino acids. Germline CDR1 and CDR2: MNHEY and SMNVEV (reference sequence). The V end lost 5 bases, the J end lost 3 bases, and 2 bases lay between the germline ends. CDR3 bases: TGTGCCAGCAGTCTCTACGAGCAGTACTTC. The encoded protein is CASSLYEQYF.

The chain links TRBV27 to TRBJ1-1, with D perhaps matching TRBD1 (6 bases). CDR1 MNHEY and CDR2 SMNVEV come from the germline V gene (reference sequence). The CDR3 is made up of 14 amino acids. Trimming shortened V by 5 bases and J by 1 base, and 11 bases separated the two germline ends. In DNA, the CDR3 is TGTGCCAGCAGTCCCGGACAGAGGAACACTGAAGCTTTCTTT. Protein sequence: CASSPGQRNTEAFF.